Shown below are 19 T cell receptor beta chains from a single sample sequenced in a study of CD8 T cells in Susac syndrome. Random-hexamer reverse transcription was applied to roughly 0.5 to 1 ug RNA. TCRdb re-called the immunoSEQ multiplex PCR reads with MiXCR, one entry per CDR3 protein. The sample lists under 300,000 distinct CDR3 sequences, about 96% occurring once. Specimen: CD4+ T cells from PBMCs. These receptors were obtained from a human donor with Susac syndrome.

The V gene is TRBV29-1, the J gene TRBJ1-1; no definite D call. The V gene's germline CDR1 is SQVTM and CDR2 ANQGSEA. The CDR3 is 16 amino acids. Trimming left V 8 bases short and J 4 bases short, with 26 bases between. DNA for the CDR3: TGCAGCTGCTGGGTGGGAACATCCAAAGCACTCACTGAAGCTTTCTTT. As protein: CSCWVGTSKALTEAFF.

This clonotype was seen only once. The genes are TRBV29-1 and TRBJ1-1, with D tentatively TRBD1 (5 bases). The ends were cut back, 4 bases at V and 0 bases at J, with 12 bases in the middle. There are 14 residues in the CDR3. Germline V gives CDR1 SQVTM, CDR2 ANQGSEA. DNA for the CDR3: TGCAGCGTTGGGGGCGGACAAATGAACACTGAAGCTTTCTTT. It is translated as CSVGGGQMNTEAFF.

This rearrangement joins TRBV12-3 or TRBV12-4 to TRBJ1-5; D may be TRBD1 (6 bases). The V and J ends lost 4 bases and 3 bases respectively, with 7 bases between them. This CDR3 comprises 13 residues. The CDR3: CASSWGLNQPQHF. The DNA for the CDR3 is TGTGCCAGCAGTTGGGGGCTCAATCAGCCCCAGCATTTT.

This clonotype was detected only once. The V and J genes are TRBV5-6 and TRBJ2-5; TRBD2 might be the D (5 bases). V lost 4 bases, J lost 5 bases, and 12 bases lay in between. CDR3 length: 13 residues. In germline, CDR1 is SGHDT, CDR2 YYEEEE. CDR3: CASSPGSVETQYF. CDR3 DNA sequence: TGTGCCAGCAGCCCGGGGTCGGTCGAGACCCAGTACTTC.

The chain is built from TRBV3-1 and TRBJ2-3; D is uncertain. This CDR3 is 12 amino acids long. The germline V gene has CDR1 LGHDT and CDR2 YNNKEL (reference sequence). V lost 3 bases and J 14 bases, leaving 15 bases between the germline ends. The CDR3 DNA follows: TGTGCCAGCAGCCAGTTCGGTTCAGAACCGTATTTT. It translates to CASSQFGSEPYF.

The gene calls are TRBV10-3 and TRBJ1-5; unclear D gene. This CDR3 spans 13 amino acids. The germline V gene encodes CDR1 ENHRY and CDR2 SYGVKD. V was trimmed by 3 bases and J by 4 bases, leaving 7 bases between them. The CDR3 reads CAISDQENQPQHF. CDR3 sequence (DNA): TGTGCCATCAGTGACCAAGAGAATCAGCCCCAGCATTTT.

The chain links TRBV3-1 to TRBJ2-1; D gene unclear. From germline, CDR1 is LGHDT and CDR2 YNNKEL (reference sequence). V shed 5 bases and J shed 4 bases, with 21 bases lying between them. CDR3 length: 17 residues. The CDR3 nucleotides read TGTGCCAGCAGCGCGTACACAAGGGCGCCATATTACAATGAGCAGTTCTTC. It yields the protein CASSAYTRAPYYNEQFF.

This sequence joins TRBV3-1 and TRBJ1-1, with a weak D call TRBD1 (6 bases). This CDR3 has 13 residues. The V end lost 2 bases, the J end lost 10 bases, and 14 bases lay between the germline ends. Germline-derived CDR1 and CDR2 are LGHDT and YNNKEL (reference sequence). In DNA, the CDR3 is TGTGCCAGCAGCCAACAGTACAGGGAGGGAGCTTTCTTT. Translated: CASSQQYREGAFF.

The rearrangement joins TRBV5-4 to TRBJ1-4; D not certain. Germline lookup yields CDR1 SGHNT and CDR2 YYREEE (reference sequence). The CDR3 runs 15 residues. V was shortened by 1 base and J by 0 bases, with 7 bases between the two germline ends. CDR3 loop: CASSLRTATNEKLFF. The CDR3 DNA reads as TGTGCCAGCAGCTTGCGGACCGCAACTAATGAAAAACTGTTTTTT. The complete variable domain, with remaining parts taken from reference TRBV5-4 and TRBJ1-4, reads ETGVTQSPTHLIKTRGQQVTLRCSSQSGHNTVSWYQQALGQGPQFIFQYYREEENGRGNFPPRFSGLQFPNYSSELNVNALELDDSALYLCASSLRTATNEKLFFGSGTQLSVL.

The rearrangement links TRBV30 to TRBJ2-7, with TRBD1 as a possible D gene (6 bases). V lost 8 bases, J lost 2 bases, and 13 bases lay in between. Germline lookup yields CDR1 GTSNPN and CDR2 SVGIG (reference sequence). The CDR3 has 12 residues. The CDR3 nucleotides read TGTGCCGGATACAGGGATACCTACGAGCAGTACTTC. Translation gives CAGYRDTYEQYF.

This rearrangement joins TRBV29-1 to TRBJ1-1; weak D call: TRBD1 (5 bases). The CDR3 has 10 amino acids. Germline V gene sequence: CDR1 SQVTM, CDR2 ANQGSEA. The ends were cut back, 4 bases at V and 8 bases at J, with 8 bases in the middle. The CDR3 is CSVGWTEAFF. The CDR3 bases are TGCAGCGTTGGCTGGACAGAAGCTTTCTTT.

This clonotype came up once. The gene calls are TRBV28 and TRBJ2-7; D is unresolved. The CDR3 is made up of 13 amino acids. The V end lost 5 bases, the J end lost 2 bases, and 10 bases lay between the germline ends. Germline values: CDR1 MDHEN, CDR2 SYDVKM. The chain's CDR3 is CASSRTAAYEQYF. For the CDR3, the DNA is TGTGCCAGCAGTCGGACGGCCGCCTACGAGCAGTACTTC.

This sequence joins TRBV30 and TRBJ1-5, with a tentative D call TRBD1 (5 bases). V lost 0 bases to trimming and J lost 4 bases, with 16 bases between them. CDR3 length: 16 residues. Germline V gene data show CDR1 as GTSNPN and CDR2 as SVGIG (reference sequence). The chain's CDR3 is CAWSVRAGAGNQPQHF. CDR3 bases: TGTGCCTGGAGTGTACGAGCTGGGGCTGGGAATCAGCCCCAGCATTTT.

The chain is built from TRBV18 and TRBJ2-1; 9 bases are shared with TRBD1. Germline loops: CDR1 KGHSH, CDR2 LQKENI. The V and J ends lost 5 bases and 7 bases, in that order; junction bases with no gene match: 6. The CDR3 runs to 14 residues. The CDR3 DNA reads TGTGCCAGCTCATCAGACAGGGGGGTGAATGAGCAGTTCTTC. It specifies CASSSDRGVNEQFF. Complete variable domain (other parts from reference TRBV18 and TRBJ2-1): NAGVMQNPRHLVRRRGQEARLRCSPMKGHSHVYWYRQLPEEGLKFMVYLQKENIIDESGMPKERFSAEFPKEGPSILRIQQVVRGDSAAYFCASSSDRGVNEQFFGPGTRLTVL.

This clonotype was recorded once. V is TRBV19 and J is TRBJ1-5, with D maybe TRBD1 (5 bases). This CDR3 has 15 amino acids. Trimming took off 3 bases at V and 6 bases at J, with 15 bases between the two ends. Per germline, CDR1 LNHDA and CDR2 SQIVND (reference sequence). The chain's CDR3 is CASSMEAGRGQPQHF. Written as DNA, the CDR3 is TGTGCCAGTAGTATGGAGGCAGGGAGAGGTCAGCCCCAGCATTTT.

This clonotype was counted a single time. The chain combines TRBV28 with TRBJ2-3; TRBD2 matches 11 bases. The germline V gene has CDR1 MDHEN and CDR2 SYDVKM. The CDR3 runs 15 residues. V was clipped by 7 bases and J by 4 bases; unmatched bases: 7. The CDR3 here is CASNLAGGPSDTQYF. The CDR3 coding sequence is TGTGCCAGCAACTTAGCGGGAGGGCCATCAGATACGCAGTATTTT.

The count of this clonotype is one. The chain couples TRBV12-3 or TRBV12-4 to TRBJ1-5; 10 positions agree with TRBD1. The CDR3 totals 17 residues. The ends lost 1 base at V and 5 bases at J; junction bases unmatched: 8. The CDR3 region is CASSLGQGALEYQPQHF. DNA of the CDR3: TGTGCCAGCAGTTTAGGACAGGGGGCATTGGAGTATCAGCCCCAGCATTTT.

The V call is TRBV7-3, the J call TRBJ2-3; 11 bases align to TRBD2. From germline, CDR1 is SGHTA and CDR2 FQGTGA. V lost 7 bases, J lost 4 bases, and 4 bases stayed unmatched. The CDR3 covers 14 residues. The CDR3 DNA follows: TGTGCCAGCACCATTAGCGGGAGGGCAGATACGCAGTATTTT. Its protein product is CASTISGRADTQYF.

This chain joins TRBV19 and TRBJ2-1, with 10 bases aligning to TRBD2. The CDR3 runs to 15 residues. Germline-derived CDR1 and CDR2 are LNHDA and SQIVND (reference sequence). V was clipped by 3 bases and J by 6 bases; unmatched bases: 5. The CDR3 sequence is CASSIGLAEGNEQFF. The DNA of the CDR3 is TGTGCCAGTAGTATTGGACTAGCGGAAGGCAATGAGCAGTTCTTC.